What follows are 16 T cell receptor beta chains derived from one specimen sequenced in a study of Graves' ophthalmopathy and Graves' hyperthyroidism. The authors amplified TCR beta CDR3 regions, and they did so from RNA transcripts for repertoire sequencing. In the first round, RT-PCR was carried out with HTBI primers, and a multiplex PCR formed the second round. TCRdb re-called the multiplex PCR reads with MiXCR, one entry per CDR3 protein. This table has about 370,000 distinct CDR3 sequences, about 18% appearing once. The specimen sequenced was peripheral blood. The origin of the receptors is an adult woman with stable Graves' hyperthyroidism.

This chain uses TRBV11-2 with TRBJ1-2; D gene unclear. The CDR3 has 14 residues. Trimming took 2 bases from V and 3 from J, leaving 10 bases between them. In germline, CDR1 is SGHAT, CDR2 FQNNGV. The CDR3 sequence is CASSLREPYYGYTF. CDR3 coding DNA: TGTGCCAGCAGCTTAAGGGAGCCTTACTATGGCTACACCTTC.

The sample holds many counts of this clonotype. The CDR3 sequence: CASQGRPEAFF. CDR3 nucleotide sequence: TGTGCCAGCCAGGGTAGGCCTGAAGCTTTCTTT. V usage is TRBV6-5 and J usage is TRBJ1-1, with a tentative D call TRBD1 (5 bases). Germline lookup yields CDR1 MNHEY and CDR2 SVGAGI. Trimming stripped 8 bases from V and 6 bases from J, with 10 bases between. The CDR3 runs to 11 residues.

This clonotype was seen a few times. This chain uses TRBV28 with TRBJ1-6; perhaps TRBD1 as D (5 bases). There are 13 residues in the CDR3. The germline gives CDR1 MDHEN, CDR2 SYDVKM. The V end lost 11 bases, the J end lost 4 bases, and 12 bases lay between the germline ends. The CDR3 nucleotides are TGTGCCTCGGAACAGGAATATAATTCACCCCTCCACTTT. Its translation is CASEQEYNSPLHF.

The V call is TRBV19, the J call TRBJ2-5; tentative D call: TRBD2 (5 bases). The CDR3 is 14 amino acids. Germline lookup yields CDR1 LNHDA and CDR2 SQIVND (reference sequence). V was clipped by 7 bases and J by 0 bases, with 12 bases between them. The CDR3 coding sequence is TGTGCCAGTAACCAACCGGGGTACCAAGAGACCCAGTACTTC. This codes for CASNQPGYQETQYF.

This clonotype came up many times. The J gene is TRBJ2-4, the V gene TRBV24-1; perhaps TRBD1 as D (5 bases). From germline, CDR1 is KGHDR and CDR2 SFDVKD. V lost 5 bases and J lost 0, with 13 bases in between. This CDR3 region has 16 residues. The CDR3 coding sequence is TGTGCCACCAGTGGCCGACAGTTTCGAGCCAAAAACATTCAGTACTTC. This gives the protein CATSGRQFRAKNIQYF.

This clonotype was recorded at least ten times. This chain connects TRBV12-5 to TRBJ1-6; no clear D. Germline lookup yields CDR1 LGHNT and CDR2 FRNRAP. The length of the CDR3 is 17 residues. V shed 6 bases and J shed 0 bases, with 15 bases lying between them. CDR3 sequence: CASGNRLGISYNSPLHF. The CDR3, as DNA: TGTGCTAGTGGCAACCGCCTCGGGATCTCCTATAATTCACCCCTCCACTTT.

This clonotype was detected many times. The V and J genes are TRBV5-1 and TRBJ2-1; D might be TRBD2 (6 bases). Trimming left V 0 bases short and J 11 bases short, with 18 bases between. The V gene's germline CDR1 is SGHRS and CDR2 YFSETQ. This CDR3 region has 15 residues. The CDR3 sequence: CASSLETQGSGKQFF. Written as DNA, the CDR3 is TGCGCCAGCAGCTTGGAAACCCAGGGTAGCGGTAAGCAGTTCTTC.

This clonotype was seen at least ten times. V gene TRBV6-4 combines with J gene TRBJ2-7; 16 positions match TRBD2. V trimming: 5 bases; J trimming: 1 base; junction bases outside the gene matches: 14. Germline CDR1 and CDR2: MRHNA and SNTAGT. This CDR3 is built from 20 residues. CDR3 loop: CASSPPLGTSGRETSYEQYF. CDR3 DNA: TGTGCCAGCAGTCCTCCCTTAGGGACTAGCGGGAGGGAAACATCCTACGAGCAGTACTTC.

This clonotype was seen only a few times. The chain is built from TRBV19 and TRBJ1-5; D may be TRBD1 (6 bases). This CDR3 contains 14 residues. V lost 7 bases to trimming and J lost 6 bases, with 16 bases between them. CDR1 LNHDA and CDR2 SQIVND come from the germline V gene (reference sequence). The CDR3 DNA reads TGTGCCAGTACTAACAGGGTCTTCGGTCAGCCCCAGCATTTT. It yields the protein CASTNRVFGQPQHF.

This clonotype was found many times. The chain employs TRBV2 and TRBJ2-5; 12 bases align to TRBD2. The trim removed 6 bases at V and 5 bases at J, leaving 10 bases unmatched. Germline V CDR1 and CDR2: SNHLY, FYNNEI. There are 16 residues in the CDR3. Here the CDR3 DNA reads TGTGCCAGCAGGGAACGAGAACTAGCGGGAGGTGAGACCCAGTACTTC. Residues: CASRERELAGGETQYF.

This clonotype occurred many times. Here the CDR3 DNA reads TGTGCCAGCCGAACAGAGGGACTGCAGCTGTTTTTT. Translating it yields CASRTEGLQLFF. J is TRBJ2-2 and V is TRBV12-3 or TRBV12-4; perhaps TRBD2 as D (6 bases). Trimming took 8 bases from V and 12 from J, leaving 16 bases between them. The CDR3 extends over 12 amino acids.

This rearrangement joins TRBV20-1 to TRBJ1-6, with 8 bases lining up with TRBD1. CDR3 size: 15 residues. J gave up 9 bases and V 5 bases, and 12 bases lay outside the gene matches. Germline CDR1 is DFQATT and CDR2 is SNEGSKA (reference sequence). The chain's CDR3 is CSAAYDRGDSSPLHF. DNA of the CDR3: TGCAGTGCTGCTTATGACAGGGGAGACAGTTCACCCCTCCACTTT.

The table lists this clonotype with many counts. The J gene is TRBJ2-7, the V gene TRBV7-2; D gene unclear. The V and J ends lost 1 base and 2 bases respectively, with 9 bases between them. Germline-derived CDR1 and CDR2 are SGHTA and FQGNSA. This CDR3 is built from 14 residues. In DNA form, the CDR3 reads TGTGCCAGCAGCTTAGTGGGATTCGCCTACGAGCAGTACTTC. Translation gives CASSLVGFAYEQYF.

This clonotype was seen ten or more times. A read error may produce the germline difference seen at one junction end. The gene calls are TRBV6-2 or TRBV6-3 and TRBJ2-4; D unclear. CDR3 length: 13 residues. Per germline, CDR1 MNHEY and CDR2 SVGEGT. CDR3 coding DNA: TGTGCCAGCAGTTACGGATCCAAAAACATTAAGTACTTC. This encodes CASSYGSKNIKYF.

The V gene is TRBV11-2, the J gene TRBJ2-5; TRBD1 might be the D (6 bases). This CDR3 is 14 amino acids long. CDR1 is SGHAT, CDR2 FQNNGV, per germline. Trimming removed 5 bases at V and 2 bases at J, with 12 bases between. The CDR3, as DNA: TGTGCCAGCAGCGACTGGACAGCACAAGAGACCCAGTACTTC. This sequence encodes CASSDWTAQETQYF.

This clonotype appeared many times. This chain links TRBV10-3 with TRBJ2-5; D gene uncertain. CDR3 length: 13 residues. Between the trimmed V and J ends, which lost 4 bases and 1 base, there was a span of 7 bases. The germline V gene encodes CDR1 ENHRY and CDR2 SYGVKD. The CDR3 loop reads CAISGAAQETQYF. CDR3 nucleotides: TGTGCCATCAGTGGAGCAGCCCAAGAGACCCAGTACTTC.